This T cell receptor beta chain was observed in a study of blood T cell repertoires in COVID-19. The wider study: The origin of the acute and convalescent COVID-19 samples was the United States, Italy and Spain. Sources were T cells, B-cell-depleted T cells, or PBMCs; the material itself was cDNA or gDNA.

The CDR3 contains 16 residues. Germline CDR1 SNHLY, CDR2 FYNNEI. V gave up 4 bases and J gave up 2 bases; unmatched junction bases: 3. Profiling relied on immunoSEQ multiplex PCR, and the TCRdb table lists in-frame clones only, not all of them. Of roughly 220,000 clones in the sample, more than 75% were seen once. The chain links TRBV2 to TRBJ2-5, with 14 bases matching TRBD2. This TCR came from a man aged 55 to 70 with acute or convalescent COVID-19. Specimen: peripheral blood. CDR3 loop: CASSGRLAGGQETQYF. CDR3 nucleotides: TGTGCCAGCAGTGGAAGACTAGCGGGGGGGCAAGAGACCCAGTACTTC.